This is a list of T cell receptor beta chains from one sample in a study of shared clonotypes between healthy human individuals. The method was immunoSEQ multiplex PCR; TCRdb's version includes in-frame clones alone and lacks a portion of them. The repertoire consists of 730,000 or so clones, with around 72% occurring once and the leading ten covering around 2%. What was sequenced was memory CD4+ T cells sorted from blood. Receptors originate from a woman in her twenties or thirties in good health. Both conserved end residues are part of each CDR3. A D gene is named only where the DNA matches it firmly. Rows may omit the clone size; those that give it use once, few, many or a size class.

j_call: TRBJ2-1
d_call: TRBD2
v_call: TRBV7-7
clone_size: .
cdr3_aa: CASSLGLAGDGEQFF
cdr3_nt: TGTGCCAGCAGCCTCGGACTAGCGGGAGATGGGGAGCAGTTCTTC

j_call: TRBJ1-3
d_call: .
v_call: TRBV9
clone_size: once
cdr3_aa: CASTSVGNTIYF
cdr3_nt: TGTGCCAGCACCTCAGTTGGAAACACCATATATTTT

j_call: TRBJ1-3
d_call: TRBD1
v_call: TRBV5-1
clone_size: .
cdr3_aa: CASSSPGGTQDRPRGNTIYF
cdr3_nt: TGCGCCAGCAGCTCCCCAGGAGGGACGCAGGACAGGCCGAGGGGAAACACCATATATTTT

j_call: TRBJ2-2
d_call: TRBD2
v_call: TRBV27
clone_size: many
cdr3_aa: CASTRGLAATGELFF
cdr3_nt: TGTGCCAGCACCAGGGGACTAGCGGCCACCGGGGAGCTGTTTTTT

j_call: TRBJ1-4
d_call: .
v_call: TRBV5-1
clone_size: few
cdr3_aa: CASSPGDINEKLFF
cdr3_nt: TGCGCCAGCAGTCCCGGGGACATTAATGAAAAACTGTTTTTT

j_call: TRBJ2-1
d_call: .
v_call: TRBV5-1
clone_size: once
cdr3_aa: CASSLSVPDNEQFF
cdr3_nt: TGCGCCAGCAGCTTGTCTGTGCCGGACAATGAGCAGTTCTTC

j_call: TRBJ1-3
d_call: .
v_call: TRBV27
clone_size: .
cdr3_aa: CASSLRGVAGNTIYF
cdr3_nt: TGTGCCAGCAGTTTAAGAGGGGTCGCTGGAAACACCATATATTTT

j_call: TRBJ2-1
d_call: TRBD2
v_call: TRBV5-1
clone_size: once
cdr3_aa: CASSLAAGGGRGEQFF
cdr3_nt: TGCGCCAGCAGCTTGGCGGCGGGAGGGGGTCGCGGTGAGCAGTTCTTC

j_call: TRBJ2-1
d_call: .
v_call: TRBV5-4
clone_size: .
cdr3_aa: CASSLAVGSYNEQFF
cdr3_nt: TGTGCCAGCAGCTTGGCCGTGGGGAGCTACAATGAGCAGTTCTTC

j_call: TRBJ1-2
d_call: .
v_call: TRBV11-1
clone_size: .
cdr3_aa: CASSQGVYGYTF
cdr3_nt: TGTGCCAGCAGCCAAGGAGTCTATGGCTACACCTTC

j_call: TRBJ2-7
d_call: TRBD2
v_call: TRBV4-1
clone_size: .
cdr3_aa: CASSQATSGRYEQYF
cdr3_nt: TGCGCCAGCAGCCAAGCGACTAGCGGGAGGTACGAGCAGTACTTC

j_call: TRBJ2-7
d_call: TRBD1
v_call: TRBV6-1
clone_size: .
cdr3_aa: CASQPTGNRYEQYF
cdr3_nt: TGTGCCAGCCAGCCGACAGGGAACCGCTACGAGCAGTACTTC

j_call: TRBJ2-1
d_call: .
v_call: TRBV4-2
clone_size: .
cdr3_aa: CASSQTGELSNEQFF
cdr3_nt: TGTGCCAGCAGCCAGACGGGAGAACTATCGAATGAGCAGTTCTTC